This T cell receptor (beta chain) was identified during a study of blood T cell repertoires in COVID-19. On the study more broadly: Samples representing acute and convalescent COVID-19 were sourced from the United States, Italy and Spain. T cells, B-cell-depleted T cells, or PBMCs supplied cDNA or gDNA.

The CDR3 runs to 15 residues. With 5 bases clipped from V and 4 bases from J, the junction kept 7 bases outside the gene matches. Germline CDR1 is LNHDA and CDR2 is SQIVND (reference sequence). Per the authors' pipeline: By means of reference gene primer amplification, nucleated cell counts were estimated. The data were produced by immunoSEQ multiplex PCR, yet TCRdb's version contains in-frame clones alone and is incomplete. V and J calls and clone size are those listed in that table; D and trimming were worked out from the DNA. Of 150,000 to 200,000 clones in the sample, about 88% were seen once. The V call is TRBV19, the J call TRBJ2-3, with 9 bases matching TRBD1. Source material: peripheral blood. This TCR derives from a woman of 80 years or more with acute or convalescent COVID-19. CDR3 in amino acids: CASSDDRGVSDTQYF. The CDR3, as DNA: TGTGCCAGTAGTGACGACAGGGGGGTTTCAGATACGCAGTATTTT.